The 32 T cell receptor beta chains below all came from one sample that was sequenced in a study of regulatory T cells in long-lasting Graves disease. Library construction for TCR beta used iRepertoire HTBI primers and Arm-PCR of CDR3 regions. MiXCR was run by TCRdb on the multiplex PCR reads, yielding one entry per CDR3 protein. The sample comprises roughly 530,000 distinct CDR3 sequences, 15% to 20% of which are singletons, and 20% to 25% rests with the top ten. Time point described: newly diagnosed GD, antithyroid drugs for less than 3 months. There was RNA extracted from PBMCs, and the TCR library was made from it. These data were likewise used in another study, on T cells in Graves' hyperthyroidism and ophthalmopathy.

The specimen comprised peripheral blood mononuclear cells (PBMCs), sampled at new diagnosis, from a patient treated with antithyroid drugs. The receptors derive from a woman aged 35-65 years with Graves disease.

This chain uses TRBV5-1 with TRBJ2-3; D gene uncertain. The CDR3 consists of 16 residues. CDR1 is SGHRS and CDR2 is YFSETQ in the germline V gene. V dropped 1 base and J dropped 3 bases, with 15 bases sitting between them. CDR3 sequence: CASSLRLGPVTDTQYF. The CDR3 DNA is TGCGCCAGCAGCTTGAGGCTAGGTCCGGTGACAGATACGCAGTATTTT.

This clonotype was counted ten times or more. In DNA form, the CDR3 reads TGTGCCAGCAGTTTAACCCAGGCTATCACTGAAGCTTTCTTT. This encodes CASSLTQAITEAFF. The rearrangement joins TRBV12-3 or TRBV12-4 to TRBJ1-1; D gene uncertain. The CDR3 consists of 14 residues. V was shortened by 2 bases and J by 4 bases, with 11 bases between the two germline ends.

V is TRBV10-3 and J is TRBJ1-2; D is undetermined. V shed 0 bases and J shed 5 bases, with 10 bases lying between them. The CDR3 totals 14 residues. CDR1 ENHRY and CDR2 SYGVKD come from the germline V gene. The CDR3 is CAISESPQQYGYTF. In nucleotides, the CDR3 is TGTGCCATCAGTGAGTCTCCACAGCAATATGGCTACACCTTC.

This clonotype appeared many times. This rearrangement joins TRBV6-1 to TRBJ1-5, with a weak D call TRBD1 (6 bases). Trimming took off 5 bases at V and 0 bases at J, with 17 bases between the two ends. The CDR3 length is 17 residues. In germline, CDR1 is MNHNS, CDR2 SASEGT. CDR3 bases: TGTGCCAGCAGTCTAATAGGACAGTCACATAGCAATCAGCCCCAGCATTTT. This gives the protein CASSLIGQSHSNQPQHF.

At least ten counts were recorded for this clonotype. The J gene is TRBJ1-4, the V gene TRBV10-3, with 8 bases that match TRBD1. The germline CDR1 and CDR2 sequences are ENHRY and SYGVKD. V lost 4 bases and J lost 7; bases outside the gene matches: 5. The CDR3 runs 14 residues. For the CDR3, the DNA is TGTGCCATCAGTGTAGACAGGGGAAGTGAAAAACTGTTTTTT. Residues: CAISVDRGSEKLFF.

V is TRBV5-4 and J is TRBJ2-5, with 12 bases aligning to TRBD2. V was clipped by 3 bases and J by 3 bases; unmatched bases: 9. Looked up from germline, CDR1 is SGHNT and CDR2 is YYREEE (reference sequence). CDR3 size: 17 residues. The CDR3 region is CASSYTTSGGQKETQYF. The CDR3 coding sequence is TGTGCCAGCAGCTATACTACTAGCGGGGGGCAAAAAGAGACCCAGTACTTC.

This clonotype was counted at least ten times. This chain uses TRBV6-5 with TRBJ1-2, with D possibly being TRBD1 (6 bases). The CDR3 length is 14 residues. Germline V lookup: CDR1 MNHEY, CDR2 SVGAGI. Trimming shortened V by 0 bases and J by 4 bases, and 9 bases separated the two germline ends. CDR3 coding DNA: TGTGCCAGCAGTTACTCAGTGGACAGCTATGGCTACACCTTC. Translating it yields CASSYSVDSYGYTF.

In its sample, this clonotype was seen many times. CDR3 bases: TGTGCCTGGAGTAATCCGGGACAGGAAATAGTAAAACTGTTTTTT. This sequence encodes CAWSNPGQEIVKLFF. The chain carries TRBV30 and TRBJ1-4, with 8 bases identical to TRBD1. The CDR3 is made up of 15 amino acids. The V gene end was trimmed by 2 bases and the J gene end by 10 bases; junction bases not matched to a gene: 12. Per the germline V gene, CDR1 is GTSNPN and CDR2 is SVGIG (reference sequence).

V gene TRBV18 combines with J gene TRBJ1-5, with 11 bases lining up with TRBD1. The CDR3 loop spans 17 amino acids. The germline gives CDR1 KGHSH, CDR2 LQKENI. After removal of 2 bases from V and 4 bases from J, the junction contained 7 bases not matched to a gene. CDR3 protein: CASSPFRTGGVNQPQHF. CDR3 coding DNA: TGTGCCAGCTCACCATTCAGGACAGGGGGCGTTAATCAGCCCCAGCATTTT.

In this sample, this clonotype turned up a few times. V and J are TRBV6-5 and TRBJ1-4, with 7 nucleotides matching TRBD1. The CDR3 length is 13 residues. Losses at the gene ends were 4 bases for V and 11 bases for J; bases not matched to a gene: 7. Germline CDR1 MNHEY, CDR2 SVGAGI. The CDR3 coding sequence is TGTGCCAGCAGTTCCTACCCGACAGGGAAACTGTTTTTT. This gives the protein CASSSYPTGKLFF.

There are many counts of this clonotype. Its ends do not fully match the called genes, so a read error is possible. This chain links TRBV3-1 with TRBJ1-2; D might be TRBD1 (5 bases). This CDR3 spans 14 amino acids. Germline V gives CDR1 LGHDT, CDR2 YNNKEL (reference sequence). For the CDR3, the DNA is TGTGCCAGCAGTCAAGATCAGGGTAACTATGGCTACACCTTC. Protein: CASSQDQGNYGYTF.

In this sample, this clonotype turned up many times. The gene calls are TRBV6-1 and TRBJ2-4; no reliable D call. The CDR3 is made up of 13 amino acids. Germline V gene data show CDR1 as MNHNS and CDR2 as SASEGT. The V end was cut by 6 bases, the J end by 6 bases, with 12 bases between. CDR3 in DNA: TGTGCCAGCAGACCTACTCAAGGAAACATTCAGTACTTC. This gives the protein CASRPTQGNIQYF.

The V and J genes are TRBV3-1 and TRBJ2-5, with D possibly TRBD1 on 6 matching bases. Per germline, CDR1 LGHDT and CDR2 YNNKEL (reference sequence). This CDR3 contains 14 residues. V gave up 3 bases and J gave up 0 bases, with 8 bases separating them. For the CDR3, the DNA is TGTGCCAGCAGCCACGGACAGTACCAAGAGACCCAGTACTTC. It is translated as CASSHGQYQETQYF.

This clonotype was picked up a small number of times. The rearrangement links TRBV12-3 or TRBV12-4 to TRBJ1-5, with 8 bases matching TRBD1. There are 14 residues in the CDR3. Trimming removed 5 bases from V and 5 bases from J; junction bases left unmatched: 5. The DNA for the CDR3 is TGTGCCAGCAGTCGGCAGGGGGCTTATCAGCCCCAGCATTTT. Its protein product is CASSRQGAYQPQHF.

This clonotype turned up a few times. The genes are TRBV5-1 and TRBJ1-4, with 7 bases identical to TRBD1. The CDR3 totals 16 residues. Looked up from germline, CDR1 is SGHRS and CDR2 is YFSETQ. Trimming cost V 1 base and J 1 base; bases outside gene matches: 4. CDR3: CASSLTRQGTNEKLFF. Here the CDR3 DNA reads TGCGCCAGCAGCTTGACCCGACAGGGAACTAATGAAAAACTGTTTTTT.

This chain connects TRBV6-1 to TRBJ2-1; unclear D gene. The germline gives CDR1 MNHNS, CDR2 SASEGT. The V gene lost 6 bases and the J gene lost 3 bases, with 15 bases spanning the gap. The CDR3 contains 15 residues. DNA for the CDR3: TGTGCCAGCAGAACTGGGTATGCTGACTACAATGAGCAGTTCTTC. It encodes CASRTGYADYNEQFF.

This chain uses TRBV3-1 with TRBJ2-2; D unresolved. The ends were cut back, 1 base at V and 0 bases at J, with 9 bases in the middle. The CDR3 consists of 16 residues. Germline V gives CDR1 LGHDT, CDR2 YNNKEL (reference sequence). The CDR3 DNA follows: TGTGCCAGCAGCCAAGCAGAGACATCGAACACCGGGGAGCTGTTTTTT. Its protein is CASSQAETSNTGELFF.

This clonotype occurred many times. The rearrangement uses TRBV19 and TRBJ1-1; no definite D call. The V gene lost 3 bases and the J gene lost 0 bases, with 8 bases spanning the gap. CDR1 is LNHDA, CDR2 SQIVND, per germline (reference sequence). The CDR3 runs 14 residues. The chain's CDR3 is CASSILGLNTEAFF. CDR3 DNA sequence: TGTGCCAGTAGTATTTTGGGTCTGAACACTGAAGCTTTCTTT. The full variable domain, completed using reference TRBV19 and TRBJ1-1, is DGGITQSPKYLFRKEGQNVTLSCEQNLNHDAMYWYRQDPGQGLRLIYYSQIVNDFQKGDIAEGYSVSREKKESFPLTVTSAQKNPTAFYLCASSILGLNTEAFFGQGTRLTVV.

The J gene is TRBJ1-2, the V gene TRBV19; D ambiguous. Germline V gives CDR1 LNHDA, CDR2 SQIVND (reference sequence). V was trimmed by 7 bases and J by 4 bases, leaving 16 bases between them. The CDR3 consists of 14 residues. The CDR3 nucleotides are TGTGCCAGTATGGGGAGACCCCTCGGCTATGGCTACACCTTC. Translation: CASMGRPLGYGYTF.

J is TRBJ2-3 and V is TRBV7-6; TRBD1 or TRBD2 may be the D gene (6 bases each). The V gene's germline CDR1 is SGHVS and CDR2 FNYEAQ. The V gene lost 8 bases and the J gene lost 5 bases, with 14 bases spanning the gap. CDR3 length: 13 amino acids. The CDR3: CASSGGPQDTQYF. CDR3 DNA: TGTGCCAGCTCCGGGGGCCCACAAGATACGCAGTATTTT.

This clonotype was seen many times. V usage is TRBV6-1 and J usage is TRBJ1-4, with D perhaps matching TRBD1 (5 bases). CDR3 size: 14 residues. Germline CDR1 is MNHNS and CDR2 is SASEGT. The germline V and J ends were trimmed by 10 bases and 7 bases, with 19 bases remaining between them. CDR3 loop: CATAGTGTTEKLFF. The CDR3 DNA follows: TGTGCCACCGCCGGTACGGGGACGACTGAAAAACTGTTTTTT.

The genes are TRBV4-1 and TRBJ2-6, with D hard to call. The germline V and J ends were trimmed by 8 bases and 2 bases, with 13 bases remaining between them. Germline assignment: CDR1 MGHRA and CDR2 YSYEKL. This CDR3 is 15 amino acids long. CDR3 nucleotides: TGCGCCAGCTCCCCCCCGACACCTGGGGCCAACGTCCTGACTTTC. Translating it yields CASSPPTPGANVLTF.

This clonotype has more than one count but fewer than ten. The CDR3 bases are TGTGCCAGTAGTTACGACCGAACCGGGGAGCTGTTTTTT. This translates into CASSYDRTGELFF. The chain carries TRBV19 and TRBJ2-2; no reliable D call. The germline gives CDR1 LNHDA, CDR2 SQIVND (reference sequence). The ends were cut back, 5 bases at V and 5 bases at J, with 9 bases in the middle. The length of the CDR3 is 13 residues.

There are a few counts of this clonotype. This sequence joins TRBV6-1 and TRBJ1-4; 7 nucleotides align to TRBD1. V gave up 8 bases and J gave up 5 bases; unmatched junction bases: 5. The CDR3 has 13 residues. Germline-derived CDR1 and CDR2 are MNHNS and SASEGT. Here the CDR3 DNA reads TGTGCCAGCCACGGGACAGAAAATGAAAAACTGTTTTTT. The encoded protein is CASHGTENEKLFF.

This clonotype was seen more than once but under ten times. V gene TRBV20-1 combines with J gene TRBJ1-5; D is possibly TRBD1 (5 bases). The CDR3 consists of 16 residues. Germline V lookup: CDR1 DFQATT, CDR2 SNEGSKA (reference sequence). V was trimmed by 0 bases and J by 9 bases, leaving 21 bases between them. The CDR3: CSARDEEGLTMRPQHF. The CDR3 bases are TGCAGTGCTAGAGATGAAGAGGGGCTGACGATGAGGCCCCAGCATTTT.

Points on this clonotype: A clone one base away is much larger, so this may be a read error. V gene TRBV14 combines with J gene TRBJ2-3; 7 nucleotides match TRBD1. This CDR3 has 15 amino acids. CDR1 and CDR2 from the germline V gene are SGHDN and FVKESK. J lost 2 bases, V lost 3 bases, and 5 bases had no gene match. The CDR3 sequence: CASSHWDSLTDTQYF. CDR3 in DNA: TGTGCCAGCAGCCACTGGGACAGCCTCACAGATACGCAGTATTTT.

This clonotype has more than one count but fewer than ten. V and J are TRBV13 and TRBJ1-2; TRBD1 is a possible D gene (6 bases). Between the trimmed V and J ends, which lost 0 bases and 7 bases, there was a span of 15 bases. The germline CDR1 and CDR2 sequences are PRHDT and FYEKMQ (reference sequence). The CDR3 is 15 residues long. CDR3 nucleotide sequence: TGTGCCAGCAGCTTAGGCCTCACAGGGTCGGTTGGCTACACCTTC. Its protein is CASSLGLTGSVGYTF.

This clonotype was seen more than once but under ten times. The chain is built from TRBV30 and TRBJ1-5; weak D call: TRBD1 (5 bases). This CDR3 region has 13 residues. The V gene's germline CDR1 is GTSNPN and CDR2 SVGIG (reference sequence). Trimming took 3 bases from V and 4 from J, leaving 10 bases between them. The CDR3 region is CAWSGGGNQPQHF. The CDR3 nucleotides read TGTGCCTGGAGCGGGGGGGGGAATCAGCCCCAGCATTTT.

This clonotype occurred many times. The CDR3 region is CASSLGQSLNSPLHF. The CDR3 bases are TGTGCCAGCAGTTTGGGACAGAGCCTAAATTCACCCCTCCACTTT. The rearrangement uses TRBV28 and TRBJ1-6; 7 bases map to TRBD1. The V gene's germline CDR1 is MDHEN and CDR2 SYDVKM. Unmatched junction bases numbered 6, after V lost 3 bases and J lost 7 bases. This CDR3 is built from 15 residues.

This clonotype was seen many times. The chain combines TRBV6-1 with TRBJ2-5; tentative D call: TRBD2 (5 bases). The CDR3 length is 15 residues. V was cut by 1 base and J by 5 bases, with 14 bases left in between. Germline V gene sequence: CDR1 MNHNS, CDR2 SASEGT. CDR3 in DNA: TGTGCCAGCAGTGAAGTCCCCGGGGTTGTGGAGACCCAGTACTTC. Translated, it gives CASSEVPGVVETQYF.

The CDR3 reads CASSLGTGQEKLFF. As DNA, the CDR3 is TGTGCCAGCAGCTTAGGGACAGGGCAAGAAAAACTGTTTTTT. This sequence joins TRBV11-2 and TRBJ1-4; 8 nucleotides match TRBD1. The CDR3 contains 14 residues. Per the germline V gene, CDR1 is SGHAT and CDR2 is FQNNGV. The junction had 3 bases not matched to a gene; V was cut back by 1 base and J by 8 bases.

The genes are TRBV20-1 and TRBJ1-5, with D uncertain. This CDR3 spans 15 amino acids. V gave up 3 bases and J gave up 5 bases, with 17 bases separating them. From germline, CDR1 is DFQATT and CDR2 SNEGSKA (reference sequence). In DNA, the CDR3 is TGCAGTGCTAGGCCCCCAGGCAGGCTCTATCAGCCCCAGCATTTT. Its protein is CSARPPGRLYQPQHF.